These 28 T cell receptor beta chains originate from one sample sequenced in a study of blood T cell repertoires in COVID-19. Sequencing was performed with immunoSEQ multiplex PCR; in TCRdb, only in-frame clones are kept and a portion is missing. The repertoire has about 210,000 clones, about 83% of them found once; the top ten carry about 2.5%. The sequenced sample was peripheral blood. These receptors all stem from a woman in her thirties or forties with active or convalescent COVID-19.

The chain couples TRBV4-2 to TRBJ2-5; 7 nucleotides line up with TRBD2. In germline, CDR1 is LGHNA, CDR2 YNFKEQ. Trimming at V came to 4 bases and at J to 1 base, leaving 9 bases not matched to a gene. This CDR3 has 16 amino acids. In DNA form, the CDR3 reads TGTGCCAGCAGCCCTTCTAGCGGTGGGGGCCAAGAGACCCAGTACTTC. Amino acid sequence: CASSPSSGGGQETQYF.

The chain combines TRBV6-2 or TRBV6-3 with TRBJ2-1; TRBD2 is a possible D gene (6 bases). There are 13 residues in the CDR3. In germline, CDR1 is MNHEY, CDR2 SVGEGT. Trimming cost V 3 bases and J 6 bases, with 9 bases left between them. CDR3 DNA sequence: TGTGCCAGCAGTTATGGAGGGACCAATGAGCAGTTCTTC. Translating it yields CASSYGGTNEQFF.

The chain links TRBV11-2 to TRBJ2-5; 10 bases match TRBD2. Germline values: CDR1 SGHAT, CDR2 FQNNGV. This CDR3 contains 19 residues. V lost 1 base, J lost 2 bases, and 13 bases stayed unmatched. The CDR3 protein is CASSLGVGSGRLGQETQYF. The CDR3 DNA reads TGTGCCAGCAGCTTAGGGGTTGGTAGCGGGAGGTTGGGACAAGAGACCCAGTACTTC.

J is TRBJ1-2 and V is TRBV7-9; D not certain. The germline gives CDR1 SEHNR, CDR2 FQNEAQ (reference sequence). V lost 5 bases to trimming and J lost 8 bases, with 27 bases between them. The CDR3 covers 17 residues. The CDR3 here is CASSPPDSTIGRMGYTF. The CDR3 coding sequence is TGTGCCAGCAGCCCGCCGGACTCAACTATAGGGCGGATGGGCTACACCTTC.

The rearrangement joins TRBV7-2 to TRBJ2-7; 8 bases fit TRBD2. This CDR3 is 12 amino acids long. With V trimmed by 5 bases and J by 9 bases, 6 bases remained unmatched. Germline CDR1 reads SGHTA; CDR2 reads FQGNSA. The CDR3 here is CASSTVAGWQYF. CDR3 DNA: TGTGCCAGCAGCACCGTAGCGGGGTGGCAGTACTTC.

The chain employs TRBV11-2 and TRBJ2-1, with 10 bases lining up with TRBD2. The V and J ends lost 4 bases and 8 bases, in that order; junction bases with no gene match: 11. The CDR3 totals 16 residues. CDR1 is SGHAT, CDR2 FQNNGV, per germline. The DNA of the CDR3 is TGTGCCAGCAGCTCGGGATCTAGCGGGAGAGGTGATGAGCAGTTCTTC. Translation gives CASSSGSSGRGDEQFF.

V usage is TRBV24-1 and J usage is TRBJ1-1, with D possibly TRBD1 on 6 matching bases. Germline V CDR1 and CDR2: KGHDR, SFDVKD. The CDR3 runs 13 residues. Between the trimmed V and J ends, which lost 4 bases and 1 base, there was a span of 6 bases. The CDR3 DNA is TGTGCCACCAGTGAGACAGGGAACACTGAAGCTTTCTTT. Protein: CATSETGNTEAFF.

On this clone itself: The same CDR3 also results from other DNA sequences found in this sample. Here the CDR3 DNA reads TGTGCCAGCAGTGGCGTGGGACAGGGCCCGTACGAGCAGTACTTC. The encoded protein is CASSGVGQGPYEQYF. The chain carries TRBV2 and TRBJ2-7; TRBD1 agrees at 9 bases. Trimming removed 4 bases from V and 4 bases from J; junction bases left unmatched: 8. The CDR3 runs 15 residues. Germline V gives CDR1 SNHLY, CDR2 FYNNEI.

The rearrangement links TRBV28 to TRBJ1-5; tentatively, D is TRBD1 (5 bases). Germline CDR1 reads MDHEN; CDR2 reads SYDVKM. There are 17 residues in the CDR3. Trimming cost V 6 bases and J 2 bases, with 20 bases left between them. The DNA for the CDR3 is TGTGCCAGCAGGGAAGGGTTCGGGGGTAGAGGCAATCAGCCCCAGCATTTT. Residues: CASREGFGGRGNQPQHF. Using reference TRBV28 and TRBJ1-5 for the parts outside the CDR3, the full variable domain is DVKVTQSSRYLVKRTGEKVFLECVQDMDHENMFWYRQDPGLGLRLIYFSYDVKMKEKGDIPEGYSVSREKKERFSLILESASTNQTSMYLCASREGFGGRGNQPQHFGDGTRLSIL.

V usage is TRBV7-6 and J usage is TRBJ1-3; no definite D call. The germline V and J ends were trimmed by 6 bases and 0 bases, with 15 bases remaining between them. Germline V gene lookup returns CDR1 SGHVS and CDR2 FNYEAQ. The CDR3 runs to 16 residues. This CDR3 is CASSRGGEISGNTIYF. Written as DNA, the CDR3 is TGTGCCAGCAGTCGGGGTGGGGAGATCTCTGGAAACACCATATATTTT.

This chain uses TRBV10-3 with TRBJ1-6, with 7 bases aligning to TRBD1. Trimming took 3 bases from V and 4 from J; bases not matched to a gene: 3. The CDR3 totals 15 residues. Germline CDR1 reads ENHRY; CDR2 reads SYGVKD. CDR3 residues: CAISDPTGYNSPLHF. CDR3 in DNA: TGTGCCATCAGTGATCCGACAGGGTATAATTCACCCCTCCACTTT.

The genes are TRBV7-9 and TRBJ2-1, with D maybe TRBD1 (6 bases). The ends were cut back, 0 bases at V and 0 bases at J, with 9 bases in the middle. The CDR3 totals 16 residues. CDR1 and CDR2 (germline): SEHNR, FQNEAQ (reference sequence). The CDR3 reads CASSLAWGLSYNEQFF. CDR3 bases: TGTGCCAGCAGCTTAGCTTGGGGGCTCTCCTACAATGAGCAGTTCTTC.

This clone was recorded a few times. DNA for the CDR3: TGTGCCAGTAGTAATGGCAGGGTAGACACTGAAGCTTTCTTT. Translation gives CASSNGRVDTEAFF. This chain connects TRBV19 to TRBJ1-1, with D perhaps matching TRBD1 (5 bases). This CDR3 has 14 amino acids. The V and J ends lost 4 bases and 3 bases respectively, with 12 bases between them. Germline assignment: CDR1 LNHDA and CDR2 SQIVND (reference sequence).

The chain combines TRBV6-5 with TRBJ2-3, with D tentatively TRBD2 (5 bases). Deletions cut 6 bases from V and 6 bases from J, with 13 bases between. The CDR3 has 13 residues. Germline CDR1 MNHEY, CDR2 SVGAGI. The CDR3 sequence is CASRGGSQDTQYF. CDR3 nucleotide sequence: TGTGCCAGCAGGGGCGGGTCCCAGGATACGCAGTATTTT.

V usage is TRBV9 and J usage is TRBJ2-3, with 8 bases identical to TRBD1. CDR1 and CDR2 (germline): SGDLS, YYNGEE. CDR3 length: 15 residues. With V trimmed by 4 bases and J by 3 bases, 7 bases remained unmatched. The CDR3 sequence is CASSSGTGLTDTQYF. The CDR3 DNA is TGTGCCAGCAGCTCCGGGACAGGTTTGACAGATACGCAGTATTTT. Drawing the rest from reference TRBV9 and TRBJ2-3, the complete variable domain is DSGVTQTPKHLITATGQRVTLRCSPRSGDLSVYWYQQSLDQGLQFLIQYYNGEERAKGNILERFSAQQFPDLHSELNLSSLELGDSALYFCASSSGTGLTDTQYFGPGTRLTVL.

The J gene is TRBJ1-5, the V gene TRBV21-1; the table gives TRBD1 as D, unverified against the DNA. TRBV21-1 is tagged as a pseudogene. CDR3 length: 19 amino acids. DNA for the CDR3: TGTGCCAGCAGCAAAGCGCGAAGGGGACAGGGTAAGGACAATCAGCCCCAGCATTTT. Amino acid sequence: CASSKARRGQGKDNQPQHF.

CDR3 amino acids: CASSSPSGPLAGGVYEQYF. CDR3 in DNA: TGTGCCAGCAGCTCCCCGTCAGGGCCGCTAGCGGGGGGCGTCTACGAGCAGTACTTC. This chain connects TRBV13 to TRBJ2-7, with 11 bases aligning to TRBD2. J lost 3 bases, V lost 4 bases, and 17 bases had no gene match. CDR3 length: 19 residues. Germline V gene sequence: CDR1 PRHDT, CDR2 FYEKMQ (reference sequence).

The chain uses TRBV11-3 and TRBJ1-2; weak D call: TRBD1 (6 bases). Between the trimmed V and J ends, which lost 5 bases and 4 bases, there was a span of 17 bases. Germline-derived CDR1 and CDR2 are SGHNT and YENEEA. The CDR3 spans 15 residues. The CDR3 sequence is CASSPSGQTTYGYTF. In nucleotides, the CDR3 is TGTGCCAGCAGCCCCTCCGGACAGACGACCTATGGCTACACCTTC.

The chain recombines TRBV7-6 with TRBJ2-7, with 13 bases identical to TRBD2. Germline V CDR1 and CDR2: SGHVS, FNYEAQ. Trimming took 3 bases from V and 7 from J; bases not matched to a gene: 9. The CDR3 loop spans 16 amino acids. The CDR3 reads CASSFFPGLAGNEQYF. As DNA, the CDR3 is TGTGCCAGCAGCTTCTTCCCGGGACTAGCGGGAAATGAGCAGTACTTC.

The chain is built from TRBV6-2 or TRBV6-3 and TRBJ2-7, with a tentative D call TRBD2 (6 bases). CDR3 length equals 12 residues. Germline assignment: CDR1 MNHEY and CDR2 SVGEGT. The CDR3 spells CASSYLSGAPSV. The CDR3 DNA reads TGTGCCAGCAGTTACCTGTCGGGAGCGCCAAGTGTC.

This clone has a handful of counts. V usage is TRBV5-1 and J usage is TRBJ2-2; D perhaps matches TRBD2 (6 bases). CDR1 is SGHRS and CDR2 is YFSETQ in the germline V gene. This CDR3 has 16 residues. Trimming stripped 2 bases from V and 5 bases from J, with 16 bases between. The CDR3 loop reads CASSLDTSLVTGELFF. As DNA, the CDR3 is TGCGCCAGCAGCTTAGATACTAGCTTGGTAACCGGGGAGCTGTTTTTT.

This clone has a handful of counts. The J gene is TRBJ1-1, the V gene TRBV7-6; TRBD1 matches at 7 bases. There are 15 residues in the CDR3. The junction had 9 bases not matched to a gene; V was cut back by 5 bases and J by 3 bases. CDR1 is SGHVS and CDR2 is FNYEAQ in the germline V gene. The CDR3 coding sequence is TGTGCCAGCAGCCCTGCAGGGGGTTGGGACACTGAAGCTTTCTTT. Encoded protein: CASSPAGGWDTEAFF.

The gene calls are TRBV6-1 and TRBJ1-1, with no clear D. The V end was cut by 0 bases, the J end by 7 bases, with 6 bases between. The CDR3 loop spans 12 amino acids. Germline-derived CDR1 and CDR2 are MNHNS and SASEGT. DNA for the CDR3: TGTGCCAGCAGTGAAGCGAGGGATGAAGCTTTCTTT. As protein: CASSEARDEAFF.

The CDR3 loop reads CASSDRVMYEQYF. CDR3 DNA: TGTGCCAGCAGCGACAGGGTTATGTACGAGCAGTACTTC. The chain combines TRBV3-1 (or the pseudogene TRBV3-2) with TRBJ2-7, with 7 bases matching TRBD1. V lost 5 bases and J lost 4; bases outside the gene matches: 5. CDR1 and CDR2 from the germline V gene are LGHDT and YNNKEL (reference sequence). The CDR3 has 13 amino acids.

V usage is TRBV7-9 and J usage is TRBJ1-5, with no clear D. Germline V CDR1 and CDR2: SEHNR, FQNEAQ (reference sequence). V shed 2 bases and J shed 4 bases, with 6 bases lying between them. The CDR3 spans 13 residues. CDR3 sequence (DNA): TGTGCCAGCAGCTTAACCGGGAATCAGCCCCAGCATTTT. Translating it yields CASSLTGNQPQHF.

This chain links TRBV5-1 with TRBJ1-1, with 8 bases fitting TRBD1. The CDR3 contains 14 residues. The germline gives CDR1 SGHRS, CDR2 YFSETQ. V dropped 6 bases and J dropped 3; count of bases not matched to a gene: 7. The CDR3 bases are TGCGCCAGCATGTCGGACAGGGCCGACACTGAAGCTTTCTTT. As protein: CASMSDRADTEAFF.

In this sample, this clone turned up once. This chain connects TRBV7-3 to TRBJ1-2; 9 bases are a match to TRBD1. This CDR3 spans 14 amino acids. CDR1 is SGHTA, CDR2 FQGTGA, per germline. Germline trimming cut 5 bases from V and 6 bases from J; bases unmatched to any gene: 7. The DNA for the CDR3 is TGTGCCAGCAGCCCGGGGACAGGGAGGGATGGCTACACCTTC. Protein: CASSPGTGRDGYTF.

Only one count was recorded for this clone. The chain uses TRBV5-1 and TRBJ1-3; 7 bases are a match to TRBD1. The CDR3 spans 15 residues. Trimming at V came to 0 bases and at J to 2 bases, leaving 2 bases not matched to a gene. Germline values: CDR1 SGHRS, CDR2 YFSETQ. CDR3 DNA sequence: TGCGCCAGCAGCTTGGGACAGGGCCCTGGAAACACCATATATTTT. Amino acid sequence: CASSLGQGPGNTIYF.